These T cell receptor beta chains were read from a single sample in a study of blood T cell repertoires in COVID-19. TCRdb's copy holds only in-frame clones and misses some; the assay was immunoSEQ multiplex PCR. The table has some 150,000 clones, around nine tenths seen once. The sample taken for sequencing was peripheral blood. These receptors all come from a human donor in a cohort sampled during active COVID-19. The CDR3 runs from the conserved cysteine through the conserved F or W. Each record gives: D gene, V gene, J gene, clone size, CDR3 DNA, CDR3 protein. A D gene is named only where the DNA matches it firmly. Rows give clone size only sometimes, using once, few, many, or a class for an expanded clone.

d_call: TRBD1; v_call: TRBV10-3; j_call: TRBJ2-7; clone_size: .; cdr3_nt: TGTGCCATCAGAGAGACAGGGGGTGAGCAGTACTTC; cdr3_aa: CAIRETGGEQYF
d_call: TRBD1; v_call: TRBV19; j_call: TRBJ1-2; clone_size: .; cdr3_nt: TGTGCCAGCGGACAGGGAGGTGGCGGCTACACCTTC; cdr3_aa: CASGQGGGGYTF
d_call: TRBD2; v_call: TRBV28; j_call: TRBJ2-1; clone_size: .; cdr3_nt: TGTGCCAGCAGTTTATGGGCTGGACTAGCGGATCACAATGAGCAGTTCTTC; cdr3_aa: CASSLWAGLADHNEQFF
d_call: TRBD2; v_call: TRBV4-1; j_call: TRBJ2-7; clone_size: .; cdr3_nt: TGCGCCAGCAGCCTGATCCCTCCGGGGTCAGGGACTAGCACCTCCTACGAGCAGTACTTC; cdr3_aa: CASSLIPPGSGTSTSYEQYF
d_call: .; v_call: TRBV28; j_call: TRBJ1-1; clone_size: .; cdr3_nt: TGTGCCAGCAGTTCCGGACGAACGGGGAGGCGGAACACTGAAGCTTTCTTT; cdr3_aa: CASSSGRTGRRNTEAFF
d_call: .; v_call: TRBV6-5; j_call: TRBJ1-2; clone_size: once; cdr3_nt: TGTGCCAGCAGTTACTCTAGGGGACTTAACTATGGCTACACCTTC; cdr3_aa: CASSYSRGLNYGYTF
d_call: TRBD1; v_call: TRBV18; j_call: TRBJ1-1; clone_size: .; cdr3_nt: TGTGCCAGCTCCATACAGGGGGATGTACCTGAAGCTTTCTTT; cdr3_aa: CASSIQGDVPEAFF
d_call: .; v_call: TRBV5-1; j_call: TRBJ2-5; clone_size: .; cdr3_nt: TGCGCCAGCAGCTTGGGGACTGATCAAGAGACCCAGTACTTC; cdr3_aa: CASSLGTDQETQYF
d_call: TRBD1; v_call: TRBV18; j_call: TRBJ2-3; clone_size: .; cdr3_nt: TGTGCCAGCTCACCACCGATAGGACAGGGGACAGATACGCAGTATTTT; cdr3_aa: CASSPPIGQGTDTQYF
d_call: TRBD1; v_call: TRBV2; j_call: TRBJ1-6; clone_size: .; cdr3_nt: TGTGCCAGCGTGGGACAGGGCTATAATTCACCCCTCCACTTT; cdr3_aa: CASVGQGYNSPLHF
d_call: TRBD2; v_call: TRBV27; j_call: TRBJ2-3; clone_size: .; cdr3_nt: TGTGCCAGCACAGGACTAGCGAAAACAGATACGCAGTATTTT; cdr3_aa: CASTGLAKTDTQYF
d_call: .; v_call: TRBV10-3; j_call: TRBJ2-3; clone_size: .; cdr3_nt: TGTGCCATCGCGCCATCTAGTATGGGCACAGATACGCAGTATTTT; cdr3_aa: CAIAPSSMGTDTQYF
d_call: .; v_call: TRBV18; j_call: TRBJ2-1; clone_size: .; cdr3_nt: TGTGCCAGCTCGAATTCCGGCGGGAACAATGAGCAGTTCTTC; cdr3_aa: CASSNSGGNNEQFF
d_call: .; v_call: TRBV27; j_call: TRBJ1-2; clone_size: once; cdr3_nt: TGTGCCAGCAGGGGAACAGGGAACTATGGCTACACCTTC; cdr3_aa: CASRGTGNYGYTF
d_call: .; v_call: TRBV4-1; j_call: TRBJ1-4; clone_size: .; cdr3_nt: TGCGCCAGCAGACAGACAGGCTCGAATGAAAAACTGTTTTTT; cdr3_aa: CASRQTGSNEKLFF
d_call: .; v_call: TRBV18; j_call: TRBJ2-7; clone_size: .; cdr3_nt: TGTGCCAGCTCCCCAGGGGGGGGTTACGAGCAGTACTTC; cdr3_aa: CASSPGGGYEQYF
d_call: .; v_call: TRBV21-1; j_call: TRBJ2-7; clone_size: .; cdr3_nt: TGTGCCAGCAGCATTGCAACTGGAGCGGGGTACTACGAGCAGTACTTC; cdr3_aa: CASSIATGAGYYEQYF
d_call: TRBD2; v_call: TRBV2; j_call: TRBJ2-5; clone_size: .; cdr3_nt: TGTGCCAGCAGGTTGACTAGCGGGGGGGAAGAGACCCAGTACTTC; cdr3_aa: CASRLTSGGEETQYF
d_call: .; v_call: TRBV2; j_call: TRBJ1-2; clone_size: .; cdr3_nt: TGTGCCAGCAAAGAGGGCGGCACCTACTATGGCTACACCTTC; cdr3_aa: CASKEGGTYYGYTF
d_call: .; v_call: TRBV7-9; j_call: TRBJ2-1; clone_size: .; cdr3_nt: TGTGCCAGCAGCTTAGCGGGACAACGTAATGAGCAGTTCTTC; cdr3_aa: CASSLAGQRNEQFF
d_call: TRBD2; v_call: TRBV11-2; j_call: TRBJ2-5; clone_size: .; cdr3_nt: TGTGCCAGCAGCTACCGGACTAGCGGGGGTCAAGAGACCCAGTACTTC; cdr3_aa: CASSYRTSGGQETQYF
d_call: TRBD2; v_call: TRBV9; j_call: TRBJ2-5; clone_size: .; cdr3_nt: TGTGCCAGCAGCGCGACTAGCGGGGCCCAAGAGACCCAGTACTTC; cdr3_aa: CASSATSGAQETQYF
d_call: TRBD2; v_call: TRBV19; j_call: TRBJ2-3; clone_size: few; cdr3_nt: TGTGCCAGTAGTATCAGGGGTGGGACTAGCGGGGGTTTCTTCACAGATACGCAGTATTTT; cdr3_aa: CASSIRGGTSGGFFTDTQYF
d_call: TRBD1; v_call: TRBV19; j_call: TRBJ1-6; clone_size: .; cdr3_nt: TGTGCCAGTAGCCTCGGACAGGAGTATTCACCCCTCCACTTT; cdr3_aa: CASSLGQEYSPLHF
d_call: .; v_call: TRBV18; j_call: TRBJ2-7; clone_size: .; cdr3_nt: TGTGCCAGCTCACCACCCAACGAGGTGGACGAGCAGTACTTC; cdr3_aa: CASSPPNEVDEQYF
d_call: TRBD1; v_call: TRBV19; j_call: TRBJ1-2; clone_size: .; cdr3_nt: TGTGCCAGTAGTACAGGGGGCGCAACTTATGGCTACACCTTC; cdr3_aa: CASSTGGATYGYTF
d_call: .; v_call: TRBV28; j_call: TRBJ2-7; clone_size: .; cdr3_nt: TGTGCCAGCAGTAGCCGGGACACCCCCACAAGGGAGCAGTACTTC; cdr3_aa: CASSSRDTPTREQYF
d_call: TRBD2; v_call: TRBV11-3; j_call: TRBJ2-1; clone_size: .; cdr3_nt: TGTGCCAGCAGCTACAGCGGGAGCGATGAGCAGTTCTTC; cdr3_aa: CASSYSGSDEQFF
d_call: .; v_call: TRBV5-1; j_call: TRBJ1-4; clone_size: .; cdr3_nt: TGCGCCAGCAGCGCATTCCCCGACAGAGAAAATGAAAAACTGTTTTTT; cdr3_aa: CASSAFPDRENEKLFF
d_call: .; v_call: TRBV7-8; j_call: TRBJ1-2; clone_size: .; cdr3_nt: TGTGCCAGCAGCCCCTTCGGGGGTGGCTACACCTTC; cdr3_aa: CASSPFGGGYTF
d_call: .; v_call: TRBV2; j_call: TRBJ2-7; clone_size: .; cdr3_nt: TGTGCCGGCACCCCGGGGAGCGGCTACGAGCAGTACTTC; cdr3_aa: CAGTPGSGYEQYF